The 18 T cell receptor beta chains below come from one sample, sequenced in a study of T cell changes during pregnancy in multiple sclerosis. Produced via immunoSEQ multiplex PCR; TCRdb's table is partial and in-frame only. The sample yields around 78,000 clones, around 91% seen once. This specimen was peripheral blood, taken in the third trimester of pregnancy. The receptors come from a female donor in good health, enrolled as a control in a pregnancy study.

The chain couples TRBV9 to TRBJ2-2; 15 positions agree with TRBD2. The CDR3 contains 16 residues. Per the germline V gene, CDR1 is SGDLS and CDR2 is YYNGEE. The junction had 4 bases not matched to a gene; V was cut back by 5 bases and J by 5 bases. The CDR3 region is CASSLGTSGGTGELFF. The CDR3 nucleotides are TGTGCCAGCAGTCTCGGGACTAGCGGGGGGACCGGGGAGCTGTTTTTT.

The rearrangement links TRBV11-2 to TRBJ2-7; 12 nucleotides match TRBD2. Germline-derived CDR1 and CDR2 are SGHAT and FQNNGV. The CDR3 spans 15 residues. Trimming took 3 bases from V and 1 from J; bases not matched to a gene: 1. The CDR3 region has the DNA TGTGCCAGCAGCTTGACTAGCGGGAGTTCCTACGAGCAGTACTTC. It codes for CASSLTSGSSYEQYF.

This rearrangement joins TRBV4-3 to TRBJ2-3; TRBD1 matches 8 bases. The CDR3 has 16 amino acids. The junction had 8 bases not matched to a gene; V was cut back by 0 bases and J by 6 bases. Germline loops: CDR1 LGHNA, CDR2 YSLEER. The CDR3 here is CASSQDSDRVGDTQYF. CDR3 DNA: TGCGCCAGCAGCCAAGATTCGGACAGGGTGGGGGATACGCAGTATTTT.

The rearrangement links TRBV5-1 to TRBJ1-4, with TRBD1 matching over 7 bases. CDR1 and CDR2 (germline): SGHRS, YFSETQ. The CDR3 loop spans 16 amino acids. V lost 1 base and J lost 1; bases outside the gene matches: 4. The CDR3 region has the DNA TGCGCCAGCAGCTTGAGGGACAGCCGAACTAATGAAAAACTGTTTTTT. As protein: CASSLRDSRTNEKLFF.

This clone was observed once. The chain couples TRBV11-2 to TRBJ1-5; D call uncertain. The CDR3 contains 16 residues. Trimming stripped 1 base from V and 0 bases from J, with 10 bases between. CDR1 and CDR2 from the germline V gene are SGHAT and FQNNGV. CDR3 residues: CASSLGGGNSNQPQHF. The CDR3 DNA is TGTGCCAGCAGCTTAGGGGGAGGGAATAGCAATCAGCCCCAGCATTTT.

The chain uses TRBV2 and TRBJ2-3; the D gene is possibly TRBD2 (7 bases). CDR1 and CDR2 (germline): SNHLY, FYNNEI. V lost 4 bases and J lost 6, with 29 bases in between. The CDR3 runs 19 residues. The CDR3 reads CASSGFGTNTREGVDTQYF. In nucleotides, the CDR3 is TGTGCCAGCAGTGGGTTCGGTACAAACACTAGGGAGGGGGTGGATACGCAGTATTTT.

The chain links TRBV9 to TRBJ1-3, with D tentatively TRBD1 (6 bases). Germline V gene data show CDR1 as SGDLS and CDR2 as YYNGEE. V lost 7 bases and J lost 4, with 12 bases in between. The CDR3 totals 13 residues. The CDR3 DNA is TGTGCCAGCGGAATCGGGACAGGAAACACCATATATTTT. Amino acid sequence: CASGIGTGNTIYF.

V usage is TRBV19 and J usage is TRBJ2-1; 9 nucleotides line up with TRBD2. V shed 5 bases, J shed 5 bases, and the junction held 22 bases outside the gene matches. This CDR3 contains 20 residues. Germline assignment: CDR1 LNHDA and CDR2 SQIVND (reference sequence). The DNA for the CDR3 is TGTGCCAGTAGTGCCCTGGACGGTAGCGGGAGTCTCGGGGGGAACAATGAGCAGTTCTTC. It yields the protein CASSALDGSGSLGGNNEQFF.

The chain carries TRBV6-5 and TRBJ1-1; the D is unclear. The CDR3 covers 16 residues. Germline V lookup: CDR1 MNHEY, CDR2 SVGAGI. Trimming took 0 bases from V and 1 from J, leaving 12 bases between them. Written as DNA, the CDR3 is TGTGCCAGCAGTTACTCGATCGGTCCCGGGAACACTGAAGCTTTCTTT. Its translation: CASSYSIGPGNTEAFF.

This chain links TRBV7-2 with TRBJ2-2; TRBD1 aligns across 8 bases. Trimming at V came to 5 bases and at J to 6 bases, leaving 5 bases not matched to a gene. Germline V gene sequence: CDR1 SGHTA, CDR2 FQGNSA. CDR3 length: 14 amino acids. CDR3 sequence: CASSAQGAPGELFF. CDR3 coding DNA: TGTGCCAGCAGCGCCCAGGGGGCCCCCGGGGAGCTGTTTTTT. Looking up the rest from reference TRBV7-2 and TRBJ2-2 gives the full variable domain: GAGVSQSPSNKVTEKGKDVELRCDPISGHTALYWYRQSLGQGLEFLIYFQGNSAPDKSGLPSDRFSAERTGGSVSTLTIQRTQQEDSAVYLCASSAQGAPGELFFGEGSRLTVL.

The genes are TRBV2 and TRBJ2-7; 8 positions match TRBD2. J lost 6 bases, V lost 9 bases, and 16 bases had no gene match. The CDR3 covers 15 residues. Germline-derived CDR1 and CDR2 are SNHLY and FYNNEI. The CDR3 is CARSKTSATYAEQYF. The CDR3 bases are TGTGCCAGATCGAAGACTAGCGCAACTTACGCCGAGCAGTACTTC.

The gene calls are TRBV4-1 and TRBJ2-5, with 8 bases that match TRBD1. Germline V gene lookup returns CDR1 MGHRA and CDR2 YSYEKL. Losses at the gene ends were 5 bases for V and 5 bases for J; bases not matched to a gene: 19. The CDR3 has 18 residues. The chain's CDR3 is CASSTRAGAGGSLETQYF. The CDR3 nucleotides are TGCGCCAGCAGCACGAGAGCTGGGGCAGGGGGCTCGCTGGAGACCCAGTACTTC.

This chain joins TRBV7-2 and TRBJ2-7; D is uncertain. This CDR3 contains 13 residues. V lost 4 bases, J lost 6 bases, and 13 bases lay in between. Germline V gene data show CDR1 as SGHTA and CDR2 as FQGNSA. The CDR3 reads CASSWSDLPEQYF. The CDR3 bases are TGTGCCAGCAGCTGGAGCGACTTGCCCGAGCAGTACTTC.

The CDR3 loop is CAWTAGPSNTEAFF. In nucleotides, the CDR3 is TGTGCCTGGACCGCGGGGCCTTCGAACACTGAAGCTTTCTTT. The rearrangement joins TRBV30 to TRBJ1-1; maybe TRBD1 (5 bases). This CDR3 comprises 14 residues. Germline values: CDR1 GTSNPN, CDR2 SVGIG (reference sequence). The V end lost 4 bases, the J end lost 1 base, and 13 bases lay between the germline ends.

Here the CDR3 reads CASSPLAPHPYNEQFF. CDR3 nucleotides: TGTGCCAGCAGTCCCCTGGCCCCCCACCCTTACAATGAGCAGTTCTTC. This chain joins TRBV9 and TRBJ2-1; D unresolved. Per germline, CDR1 SGDLS and CDR2 YYNGEE. The germline V and J ends were trimmed by 5 bases and 4 bases, with 19 bases remaining between them. The CDR3 sequence is 16 residues long.

The CDR3 bases are TGTGCCAGCAGTTCGGGACAGGGGTGGAACACTGAAGCTTTCTTT. Translation: CASSSGQGWNTEAFF. V is TRBV5-4 and J is TRBJ1-1; TRBD1 agrees at 10 bases. Germline V gene lookup returns CDR1 SGHNT and CDR2 YYREEE (reference sequence). With V trimmed by 5 bases and J by 1 base, 5 bases remained unmatched. The CDR3 has 15 amino acids.

J is TRBJ2-3 and V is TRBV10-1; TRBD2 matches at 15 bases. CDR3 size: 17 residues. Per the germline V gene, CDR1 is WNHNN and CDR2 is SYGVQD (reference sequence). J lost 4 bases, V lost 3 bases, and 5 bases had no gene match. CDR3 amino acids: CASSEGLAGGPSDTQYF. The CDR3 DNA sequence: TGCGCCAGCAGTGAAGGACTAGCGGGAGGGCCATCAGATACGCAGTATTTT.

The CDR3 DNA is TGTGCCAGCAGCTTAGGGGTCAGGGGTGGTGACACCATATATTTT. Its translation: CASSLGVRGGDTIYF. The V gene is TRBV7-9, the J gene TRBJ1-3, with D perhaps matching TRBD1 (6 bases). Germline V CDR1 and CDR2: SEHNR, FQNEAQ (reference sequence). There are 15 residues in the CDR3. The V gene lost 1 base and the J gene lost 8 bases, with 15 bases spanning the gap.